A single sample gave rise to the 14 T cell receptor beta chains below, sequenced in a study of monozygotic twins with inflammatory bowel disease. TCRdb re-called the 5' RACE reads and shows each CDR3 protein once, DNA omitted. Its clone listing holds about 210,000 distinct CDR3 sequences. The sample was blood. The receptors shown here come from a human donor with ulcerative colitis or Crohn's disease, or a healthy co-twin of an affected twin (not recorded which).

This chain joins TRBV5-6 and TRBJ1-5; with no DNA, the TCRdb D assignment of TRBD1 cannot be verified. The CDR3 covers 12 residues. Germline loops: CDR1 SGHDT, CDR2 YYEEEE. CDR3 sequence: CASSLRQTFQHF.

This chain links TRBV18 with TRBJ2-3; TCRdb returns TRBD1, unconfirmable since there is no DNA. The CDR3 sequence is 15 residues long. In germline, CDR1 is KGHSH, CDR2 LQKENI. The CDR3 loop reads CASRSGGFMTDTQYF. Drawing the rest from reference TRBV18 and TRBJ2-3, the complete variable domain is NAGVMQNPRHLVRRRGQEARLRCSPMKGHSHVYWYRQLPEEGLKFMVYLQKENIIDESGMPKERFSAEFPKEGPSILRIQQVVRGDSAAYFCASRSGGFMTDTQYFGPGTRLTVL.

The V and J genes are TRBV6-5 and TRBJ1-3. Germline loops: CDR1 MNHEY, CDR2 SVGAGI. The CDR3 runs to 19 residues. This chain's CDR3 is CASSYLDDSAIPKGNTIYF.

The chain links TRBV2 to TRBJ1-4; checking the TCRdb D call of TRBD1 is not possible without DNA. The CDR3 sequence is 15 residues long. Germline V gene sequence: CDR1 SNHLY, CDR2 FYNNEI. The CDR3 protein is CASSSQGQGGEKLFF.

V is TRBV12-3 or TRBV12-4 and J is TRBJ1-5; there is no DNA to check the TCRdb D call of TRBD1. The CDR3 is made up of 14 amino acids. This chain's CDR3 is CASSLVQQAQPQHF.

V gene TRBV9 combines with J gene TRBJ2-2; TCRdb's assignment of TRBD2 cannot be checked, as there is no DNA. The CDR3 is 17 residues long. CDR1 SGDLS and CDR2 YYNGEE come from the germline V gene. CDR3 amino acids: CASSPLSGGAYTGELFF.

This sequence joins TRBV20-1 and TRBJ1-5; the TRBD1 assignment by TCRdb is unverifiable without DNA. Germline CDR1 and CDR2: DFQATT and SNEGSKA (reference sequence). This CDR3 contains 15 residues. The CDR3 region is CSATTGGHSNQPQHF.

This chain joins TRBV4-2 and TRBJ2-1; TCRdb calls TRBD2, which cannot be checked without DNA. The CDR3 is 18 amino acids. CDR1 and CDR2 from the germline V gene are LGHNA and YNFKEQ. The CDR3 sequence: CASSRDSMASGGRNEQFF.

The chain combines TRBV15 with TRBJ2-3. This CDR3 contains 13 residues. Germline V CDR1 and CDR2: LNHNV, YYDKDF (reference sequence). CDR3 sequence reads: CATSRGDTDTQYF.

V is TRBV20-1 and J is TRBJ2-7; TCRdb designates TRBD1, a call that cannot be tested without DNA. Germline lookup yields CDR1 DFQATT and CDR2 SNEGSKA (reference sequence). This CDR3 contains 14 residues. The CDR3 spells CSARGGRVRYEQYF.

J is TRBJ2-7 and V is TRBV6-2 or TRBV6-3; the D call from TCRdb, TRBD2, cannot be confirmed without DNA. Per the germline V gene, CDR1 is MNHEY and CDR2 is SVGEGT. The length of the CDR3 is 21 residues. CDR3 sequence reads: CASSYRVMAAHSGGPFYEQYF.

The J gene is TRBJ1-2, the V gene TRBV15. The CDR3 covers 14 residues. The germline V gene has CDR1 LNHNV and CDR2 YYDKDF (reference sequence). CDR3 region: CATSRGVRGYGYTF.

V is TRBV12-3 or TRBV12-4 and J is TRBJ2-5; TCRdb outputs TRBD1, but without DNA this stays unchecked. There are 15 residues in the CDR3. CDR3 amino acids: CASSRSAGVGETQYF.

The chain carries TRBV20-1 and TRBJ2-7; as DNA is missing, the TRBD2 call by TCRdb cannot be tested. CDR3 length: 15 residues. Germline lookup yields CDR1 DFQATT and CDR2 SNEGSKA (reference sequence). The CDR3 region is CSARDFGRASYEQYF.